The rows below give T cell receptor beta chains drawn from one sample of a study of Graves' ophthalmopathy and Graves' hyperthyroidism. One entry per CDR3 protein results from TCRdb running MiXCR on the multiplex PCR reads. The table has hundreds of thousands of distinct CDR3 sequences, about 20% seen once. Sequenced input: peripheral blood. These receptors originate from a woman aged 18-29 years with stable Graves' hyperthyroidism. Some clones in this sample may be carry-over from other donors' samples. Each CDR3 is given with its conserved first and last residue. The D gene is left open where the match is weak. The size entry is marked missing in some rows and otherwise reads once, few, many or a size class.

clone size	D gene	V gene	J gene	CDR3 protein	CDR3 DNA
NA	NA	TRBV7-9	TRBJ2-5	CASSLINVKETQYF	TGTGCCAGCAGCTTAATTAATGTTAAAGAGACCCAGTACTTC
many	TRBD1	TRBV13	TRBJ2-7	CASSLALQGAYEQYF	TGTGCCAGCAGCTTAGCCCTTCAGGGGGCCTACGAGCAGTACTTC
NA	NA	TRBV12-3/TRBV12-4	TRBJ1-3	CASSLGGGTGNTIYF	TGTGCCAGCAGTTTAGGGGGTGGAACTGGAAACACCATATATTTT
many	NA	TRBV6-5	TRBJ1-1	CASSYGEMNTEAFF	TGTGCCAGCAGTTACGGGGAAATGAACACTGAAGCTTTCTTT
NA	NA	TRBV9	TRBJ1-1	CASSVVYGTEAFF	TGTGCCAGCAGCGTAGTTTATGGGACTGAAGCTTTCTTT
many	TRBD1	TRBV12-3/TRBV12-4	TRBJ1-1	CASSLLGTGETEAFF	TGTGCCAGCAGTTTGTTAGGGACAGGGGAGACTGAAGCTTTCTTT
many	NA	TRBV11-2	TRBJ1-1	CASSTVGQYYTRGEAFF	TGTGCCAGCAGCACAGTAGGACAGTACTACACTCGGGGTGAAGCTTTCTTT
NA	NA	TRBV6-2/TRBV6-3	TRBJ1-2	CASGASDVSYTF	TGTGCCAGCGGTGCGAGCGATGTAAGCTACACCTTC
NA	TRBD1	TRBV6-1	TRBJ1-6	CASSPWWTGVIYNSPLHF	TGTGCCAGCAGTCCCTGGTGGACAGGGGTCATCTATAATTCACCCCTCCACTTT
few	NA	TRBV11-2	TRBJ1-1	CASSLEHLAFF	TGTGCCAGCAGCTTAGAACATTTGGCTTTCTTT
many	NA	TRBV6-1	TRBJ1-2	CASTQQGNYGYTF	TGTGCCAGCACCCAACAGGGTAACTATGGCTACACCTTC
NA	NA	TRBV11-2	TRBJ1-1	CASRTGGYWGNTEAFF	TGTGCCAGCAGAACGGGGGGCTACTGGGGGAACACTGAAGCTTTCTTT
NA	NA	TRBV7-2	TRBJ1-1	CASSLNAPTEAFF	TGTGCCAGCAGCCTCAATGCCCCGACTGAAGCTTTCTTT
many	TRBD1	TRBV7-2	TRBJ2-5	CASSRTGGETQYF	TGTGCCAGCAGCAGAACAGGGGGAGAGACCCAGTACTTC
many	TRBD1	TRBV7-3	TRBJ1-2	CASSVTGESGGYTF	TGTGCCAGCAGCGTAACAGGGGAAAGCGGGGGCTACACCTTC
NA	TRBD2	TRBV28	TRBJ2-7	CASSSPGLAGEYEQYF	TGTGCCAGCAGCTCCCCTGGACTAGCGGGGGAATACGAGCAGTACTTC
NA	TRBD1	TRBV7-9	TRBJ2-7	CASSRDSYIYEQYF	TGTGCCAGCAGCCGGGACAGTTATATCTACGAGCAGTACTTC
NA	NA	TRBV12-3/TRBV12-4	TRBJ2-7	CASSSMGGLTYEQYF	TGTGCCAGCAGCTCGATGGGGGGTCTAACCTACGAGCAGTACTTC
many	TRBD1	TRBV28	TRBJ2-7	CASSSPSRQGRSYEQYF	TGTGCCAGCAGTTCTCCCTCTCGACAGGGGAGATCCTACGAGCAGTACTTC
NA	NA	TRBV7-9	TRBJ1-1	CASSLVRILNTEAFF	TGTGCCAGCAGCTTAGTACGGATTTTGAACACTGAAGCTTTCTTT
NA	NA	TRBV6-5	TRBJ2-5	CASSYSGIGGETQYF	TGTGCCAGCAGTTACTCGGGGATAGGGGGGGAGACCCAGTACTTC
many	NA	TRBV6-1	TRBJ2-7	CASTDSSPYEQYF	TGTGCCAGCACGGACAGTAGCCCCTACGAGCAGTACTTC
many	NA	TRBV10-1	TRBJ2-5	CASSDGGQETQYF	TGCGCCAGCAGTGATGGGGGACAAGAGACCCAGTACTTC
many	NA	TRBV6-5	TRBJ2-2	CASSYDTGYTGELFF	TGTGCCAGCAGTTACGACACAGGATACACCGGGGAGCTGTTTTTT
NA	NA	TRBV6-5	TRBJ2-7	CASSYSKLVEQYF	TGTGCCAGCAGTTACTCAAAACTAGTTGAGCAGTACTTC
many	NA	TRBV11-2	TRBJ2-5	CASSLDWLRETQYF	TGTGCCAGCAGCTTAGATTGGCTCCGGGAGACCCAGTACTTC
many	NA	TRBV7-2	TRBJ2-6	CASSPSSGANVLTF	TGTGCCAGCAGCCCTAGCTCTGGGGCCAACGTCCTGACTTTC
NA	TRBD2	TRBV3-1	TRBJ2-3	CASSPTSGGNTDTQYF	TGTGCCAGCAGCCCGACTAGCGGGGGGAACACAGATACGCAGTATTTT
NA	TRBD1	TRBV7-2	TRBJ1-1	CASSLSGGRVTEAFF	TGTGCCAGCAGCTTATCAGGGGGTCGTGTCACTGAAGCTTTCTTT
few	NA	TRBV6-5	TRBJ1-2	CASSSHGTGANYGYTF	TGTGCCAGCAGTTCCCACGGAACAGGAGCTAACTATGGCTACACCTTC
many	NA	TRBV12-3/TRBV12-4	TRBJ1-2	CASGMARGPFINGYTF	TGTGCCAGCGGGATGGCGCGGGGGCCGTTCATTAATGGCTACACCTTC
few	NA	TRBV6-1	TRBJ2-7	CASKASSYEQYF	TGTGCCAGCAAGGCTAGCAGCTACGAGCAGTACTTC
many	NA	TRBV2	TRBJ2-2	CASTPGLLTGELFF	TGTGCCAGCACCCCCGGCCTACTCACCGGGGAGCTGTTTTTT
many	TRBD2	TRBV20-1	TRBJ2-5	CSASGGAGALGTQYF	TGCAGTGCTAGCGGAGGGGCGGGAGCTCTGGGGACCCAGTACTTC
NA	NA	TRBV6-5	TRBJ2-7	CASSYSRRLISYEQYF	TGTGCCAGCAGTTACTCCCGCAGACTTATCTCCTACGAGCAGTACTTC
many	NA	TRBV12-3/TRBV12-4	TRBJ1-2	CASTTRPGTIPYGYTF	TGTGCCAGCACCACCCGACCCGGGACAATCCCATATGGCTACACCTTC
many	NA	TRBV20-1	TRBJ2-7	CSARDPRTPESYEQYF	TGCAGTGCTAGAGATCCGCGGACGCCGGAGTCCTACGAGCAGTACTTC